This TCR beta chain was retrieved from a study of cytomegalovirus exposure and HLA in healthy donors. Worth noting for this clone: Its target is not known.

Study-wide results and caveats: Reports showed the classifier diagnosing cytomegalovirus status with high specificity and sensitivity. A list of 164 TCR beta chains associated with cytomegalovirus was given.

Germline assignment: CDR1 MNHNS and CDR2 SASEGT. CDR3 length equals 12 residues. The ends lost 6 bases at V and 7 bases at J; junction bases unmatched: 1. The protocol was immunoSEQ multiplex PCR, while the TCRdb copy is restricted to in-frame clones and leaves out a portion. The sample includes under 300,000 clones, roughly 85% of them seen just once. The sequenced sample was PBMCs. This chain uses TRBV6-1 with TRBJ1-5, with 9 bases identical to TRBD1. The sequence came from a woman between 18 and 29 years old in good health and CMV-seronegative. CDR3 nucleotide sequence: TGTGCCAGCAGGGGACAGGGCCAGCCCCAGCATTTT. Its translation is CASRGQGQPQHF.